The entry below gives a single T cell receptor beta chain sequence along with its context. Data came from immunoSEQ multiplex PCR; TCRdb stores just in-frame clones and leaves some out. The sample has about 85,000 clones, roughly three quarters seen once; the top ten hold about 10%. Germline V lookup: CDR1 SNHLY, CDR2 FYNNEI. The CDR3 is 13 amino acids. V lost 7 bases to trimming and J lost 9 bases, with 13 bases between them. The data were taken from a study of blood T cell repertoires in COVID-19. Looking at the study overall: COVID-19 samples from acute and convalescent phases originated in the United States, Italy and Spain. The analysed material was cDNA or gDNA that came from T cells, B-cell-depleted T cells, or PBMCs.

This chain uses TRBV2 with TRBJ1-6; TRBD1 might be the D (5 bases). Sequencing was carried out using peripheral blood. The source of this sequence is a man between 65 and 79 years old with acute or convalescent COVID-19. Here the CDR3 DNA reads TGTGCCAGCACGGGGGGTGATTCTTCACCCCTCCACTTT. This translates into CASTGGDSSPLHF.